This T cell receptor beta chain was captured by sequencing in a study of blood T cell repertoires in COVID-19. Background on the study: Sources were T cells, B-cell-depleted T cells, or PBMCs; the material itself was cDNA or gDNA.

Seattle researchers signed up patients amid active infection and tracked them longitudinally. The ends lost 3 bases at V and 10 bases at J; junction bases unmatched: 6. The length of the CDR3 is 15 residues. Germline CDR1 is SGHTA and CDR2 is FQGNSA. Here immunoSEQ multiplex PCR was the method, and the copy in TCRdb shows in-frame clones only, minus some. The table includes roughly 350,000 clones, more than 75% detected once. The source of this sequence is a woman aged 25 to 39 with COVID-19, enrolled during active disease. The genes are TRBV7-2 and TRBJ1-4; 12 bases line up with TRBD1. The specimen was peripheral blood. CDR3 protein: CASSLSGTGGTKLFF. As DNA, the CDR3 is TGTGCCAGCAGCTTGTCCGGGACAGGGGGCACAAAACTGTTTTTT.